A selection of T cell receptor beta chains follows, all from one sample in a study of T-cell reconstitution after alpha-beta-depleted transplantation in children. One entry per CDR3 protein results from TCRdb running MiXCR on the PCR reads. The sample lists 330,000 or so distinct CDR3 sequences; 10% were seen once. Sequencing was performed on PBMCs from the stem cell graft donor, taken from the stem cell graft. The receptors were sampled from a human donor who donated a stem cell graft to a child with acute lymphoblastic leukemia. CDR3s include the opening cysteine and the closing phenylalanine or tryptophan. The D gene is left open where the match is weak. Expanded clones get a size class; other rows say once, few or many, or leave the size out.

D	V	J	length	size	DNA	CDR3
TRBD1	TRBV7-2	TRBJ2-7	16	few	TGTGCCAGCAGCCCCTCCCGGGACAGGGTCTTCTACGAGCAGTACTTC	CASSPSRDRVFYEQYF
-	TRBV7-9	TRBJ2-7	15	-	TGTGCCAGCAGCTTATTTCCAGGAACAGTATACGAGCAGTACTTC	CASSLFPGTVYEQYF
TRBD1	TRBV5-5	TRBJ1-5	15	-	TGTGCCAGCAGCCGGATTACAGGGGGCAATCAGCCCCAGCATTTT	CASSRITGGNQPQHF
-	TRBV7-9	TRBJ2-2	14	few	TGTGCCAGCAGCCTCCGGGACCTCTTTCGGGAGCTGTTTTTT	CASSLRDLFRELFF
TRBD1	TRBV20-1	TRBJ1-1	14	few	TGCAGTGCTAGGGATGGACAGGGGCACACTGAAGCTTTCTTT	CSARDGQGHTEAFF
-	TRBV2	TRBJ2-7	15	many	TGTGCCAGCAGTGAGTCCGGGCGCGCGCTCTACGAGCAGTACTTC	CASSESGRALYEQYF
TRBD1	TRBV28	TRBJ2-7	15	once	TGTGCCAGCAGGCCACGGACAGGATGGGACTACGAGCAGTACTTC	CASRPRTGWDYEQYF
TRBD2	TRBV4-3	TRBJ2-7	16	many	TGCGCCAGCAGCCACGGGACTAGCGGGAGTTTCGACGAGCAGTACTTC	CASSHGTSGSFDEQYF
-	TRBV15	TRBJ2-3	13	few	TGTGCCACCAGCAGAGGAGTGACAGATACGCAGTATTTT	CATSRGVTDTQYF
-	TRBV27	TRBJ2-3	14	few	TGTGCCAGCAGTTATCGGGACCCCACAGATACGCAGTATTTT	CASSYRDPTDTQYF
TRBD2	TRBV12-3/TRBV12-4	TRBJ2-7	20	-	TGTGCCAGCAGTTCGACGCGACTAGCGGGGATCTTGAGGCCCAACTACGAGCAGTACTTC	CASSSTRLAGILRPNYEQYF
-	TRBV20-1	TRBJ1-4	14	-	TGCAGTGCTAGAGGGCAACAGGGTCCTGAAAAACTGTTTTTT	CSARGQQGPEKLFF
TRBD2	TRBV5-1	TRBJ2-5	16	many	TGCGCCAGCAGCTTGGTGGGTAGCGGGAGTCAAGAGACCCAGTACTTC	CASSLVGSGSQETQYF
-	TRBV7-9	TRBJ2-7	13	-	TGTGCCAGCAGCGCAGCTGGCTCCTACGAGCAGTACTTC	CASSAAGSYEQYF
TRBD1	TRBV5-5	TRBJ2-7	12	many	TGTGCCAGCAGCGGGGACAGGGGCGAGCAGTACTTC	CASSGDRGEQYF
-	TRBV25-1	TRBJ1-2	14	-	TGTGCCAGCAGAGACAGTTCCAAGGGCTATGGCTACACCTTC	CASRDSSKGYGYTF
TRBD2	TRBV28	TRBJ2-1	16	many	TGTGCCAGCAGTTTAAGTTGGGCGGGAGGATACAATGAGCAGTTCTTC	CASSLSWAGGYNEQFF
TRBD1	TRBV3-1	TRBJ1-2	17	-	TGTGCCAGCAGCCAAGCCCTTAGCGGGACAGGAACCTATGGCTACACCTTC	CASSQALSGTGTYGYTF